The clone carrying this T cell receptor (beta chain) was seen repeatedly, ten times or more. TCRdb reprocessed the reads with MiXCR, giving one entry per CDR3 protein. The sample lists 300,000 or so distinct CDR3 sequences; under 30% were seen once. This entry belongs to a study of T cell repertoires in cytomegalovirus infection. The sample consisted of PBMCs. The TCR originated in a human donor in good health (CMV status not recorded). Some clones in this sample may be carry-over from other donors' samples.

The CDR3 coding sequence is TGTGCCAGCAGCCTGAGCGGGAGGGCCGGGGAGACCCAGTACTTC. Translating it yields CASSLSGRAGETQYF. The chain links TRBV7-2 to TRBJ2-5, with 10 bases identical to TRBD2. Trimming took 5 bases from V and 5 from J; bases not matched to a gene: 8. The CDR3 is 15 amino acids. Germline V CDR1 and CDR2: SGHTA, FQGNSA.